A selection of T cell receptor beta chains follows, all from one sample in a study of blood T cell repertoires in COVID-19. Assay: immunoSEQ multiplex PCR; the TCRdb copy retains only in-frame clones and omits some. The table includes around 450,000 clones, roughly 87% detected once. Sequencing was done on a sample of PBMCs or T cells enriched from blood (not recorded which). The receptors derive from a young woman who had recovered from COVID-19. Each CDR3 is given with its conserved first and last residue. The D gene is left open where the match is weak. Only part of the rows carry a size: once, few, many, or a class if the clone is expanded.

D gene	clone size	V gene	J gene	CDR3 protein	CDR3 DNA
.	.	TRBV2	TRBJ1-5	CASKIRGYEPQHF	TGTGCCAGCAAAATCAGAGGGTATGAGCCCCAGCATTTT
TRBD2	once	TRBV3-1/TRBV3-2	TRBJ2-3	CASSRLALAGVNTDTQYF	TGTGCCAGCAGCCGTTTAGCCCTTGCGGGGGTAAACACAGATACGCAGTATTTT
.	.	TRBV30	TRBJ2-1	CALANSFREAQFF	TGTGCCTTAGCGAACTCATTCAGGGAGGCGCAGTTCTTC
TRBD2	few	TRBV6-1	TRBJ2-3	CASSEARTSGGGFTDTQYF	TGTGCCAGCAGTGAAGCGCGGACTAGCGGGGGGGGATTCACAGATACGCAGTATTTT
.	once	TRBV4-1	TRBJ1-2	CASSRGDTYGYTF	TGCGCCAGCAGCCGAGGGGACACCTATGGCTACACCTTC
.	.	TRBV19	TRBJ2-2	CASSIQRGNGELFF	TGTGCCAGTAGTATCCAAAGGGGAAACGGGGAGCTGTTTTTT
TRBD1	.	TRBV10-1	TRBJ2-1	CASSEWGDRDRNEQFF	TGCGCCAGCAGTGAGTGGGGGGACAGGGACAGGAATGAGCAGTTCTTC
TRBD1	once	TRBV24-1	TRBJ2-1	CATSDRDRANEQFF	TGTGCCACCAGTGATCGGGACAGGGCTAATGAGCAGTTCTTC
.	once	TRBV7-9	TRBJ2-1	CASSLRDSPPYNEQFF	TGTGCCAGCAGCTTAAGAGACAGCCCACCCTACAATGAGCAGTTCTTC
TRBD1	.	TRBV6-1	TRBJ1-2	CASSEILGQGAGGGYTF	TGTGCCAGCAGTGAAATACTCGGACAGGGGGCAGGTGGTGGCTACACCTTC
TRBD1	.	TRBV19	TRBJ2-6	CASSLYGTGGTGANVLTF	TGTGCCAGTAGTCTGTACGGGACAGGGGGAACTGGGGCCAACGTCCTGACTTTC
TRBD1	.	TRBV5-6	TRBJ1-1	CASSSPGGGTEAFF	TGTGCCAGCAGCAGCCCAGGGGGCGGCACTGAAGCTTTCTTT
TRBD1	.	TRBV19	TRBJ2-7	CASSIDQGTGSEQYF	TGTGCCAGTAGTATAGATCAGGGGACAGGGTCCGAGCAGTACTTC
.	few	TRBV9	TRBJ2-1	CASSVFLDDEQFF	TGTGCCAGCAGCGTTTTTCTAGATGATGAGCAGTTCTTC
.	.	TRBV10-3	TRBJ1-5	CAISPNRDQPQHF	TGTGCCATCAGTCCAAACAGGGATCAGCCCCAGCATTTT
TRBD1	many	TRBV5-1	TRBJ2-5	CASSPDRGRRQETQYF	TGCGCCAGCAGCCCCGACAGGGGAAGGAGGCAAGAGACCCAGTACTTC
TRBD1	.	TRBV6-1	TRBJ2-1	CASSDHRGPGNEQFF	TGTGCCAGCAGTGACCACAGGGGGCCGGGGAATGAGCAGTTCTTC
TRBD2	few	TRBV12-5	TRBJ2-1	CASGSGLASEQFF	TGTGCTAGTGGCTCTGGACTAGCGAGTGAGCAGTTCTTC
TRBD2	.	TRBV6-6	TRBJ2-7	CASSSSGGSSYEQYF	TGTGCCAGCAGTTCTAGCGGGGGCTCCTCCTACGAGCAGTACTTC
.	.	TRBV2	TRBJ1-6	CASRPRREGSPLHF	TGTGCCAGCAGGCCGAGGAGGGAGGGTTCACCCCTCCACTTT
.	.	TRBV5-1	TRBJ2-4	CASSFGQGENIQYF	TGCGCCAGCAGCTTCGGGCAGGGTGAAAACATTCAGTACTTC
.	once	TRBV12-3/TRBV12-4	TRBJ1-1	CATVEEGSEAFF	TGTGCCACCGTAGAGGAGGGGTCTGAAGCTTTCTTT
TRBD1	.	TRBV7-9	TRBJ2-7	CASSTDRDRLSYEQYF	TGTGCCAGCAGCACCGACCGGGACAGGTTATCCTACGAGCAGTACTTC
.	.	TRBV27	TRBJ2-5	CASSLQTSQETQYF	TGTGCCAGCAGCCTTCAGACTAGCCAAGAGACCCAGTACTTC
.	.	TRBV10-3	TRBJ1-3	CAISESPVDSTSGNTIYF	TGTGCCATCAGTGAGTCGCCGGTCGACAGTACCTCTGGAAACACCATATATTTT
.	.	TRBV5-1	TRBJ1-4	CASSPAQGDEKLFF	TGCGCCAGCAGCCCGGCGCAGGGTGATGAAAAACTGTTTTTT
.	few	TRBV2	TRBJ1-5	CASSEGGSNQPQHF	TGTGCCAGCAGTGAGGGCGGGAGCAATCAGCCCCAGCATTTT
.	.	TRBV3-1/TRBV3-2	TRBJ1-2	CASSQEHSHYGYTF	TGTGCCAGCAGCCAAGAGCACAGCCACTATGGCTACACCTTC
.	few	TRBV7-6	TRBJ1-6	CASSLDKNSPLHF	TGTGCCAGCAGCTTAGATAAAAATTCACCCCTCCACTTT
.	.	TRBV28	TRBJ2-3	CASSSGSPGLTDTQYF	TGTGCCAGCAGTTCTGGGAGCCCGGGACTCACAGATACGCAGTATTTT
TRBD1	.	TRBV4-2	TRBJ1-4	CASSYGGGQINEKLFF	TGTGCCAGCAGCTACGGGGGGGGACAGATTAATGAAAAACTGTTTTTT
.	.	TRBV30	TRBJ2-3	CAWSRTVTDTQYF	TGTGCCTGGTCGCGGACTGTAACAGATACGCAGTATTTT
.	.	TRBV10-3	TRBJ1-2	CAISEAPQAKGYTF	TGTGCCATCAGTGAAGCTCCCCAAGCAAAGGGCTACACCTTC
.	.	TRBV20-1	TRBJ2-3	CSARRVDTQYF	TGCAGTGCTAGGCGGGTAGATACGCAGTATTTT
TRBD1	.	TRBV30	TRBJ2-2	CARAGGPGELFF	TGTGCTAGGGCAGGGGGCCCCGGGGAGCTGTTTTTT
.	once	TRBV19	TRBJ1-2	CASSPGNGYTF	TGTGCCAGTAGTCCAGGGAATGGCTACACCTTC
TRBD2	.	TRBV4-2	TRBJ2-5	CASSHLAGPGETQYF	TGTGCCAGCAGCCATTTAGCGGGGCCAGGGGAGACCCAGTACTTC
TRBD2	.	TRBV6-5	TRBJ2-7	CASSYELAGSYEQYF	TGTGCCAGCAGTTACGAACTAGCGGGGTCGTACGAGCAGTACTTC
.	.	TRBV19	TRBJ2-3	CASTSTDTQYF	TGTGCCAGTACGAGCACAGATACGCAGTATTTT
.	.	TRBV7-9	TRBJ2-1	CASSLPNPLKTESNNEQFF	TGTGCCAGCAGCTTACCCAATCCATTGAAGACAGAATCCAACAATGAGCAGTTCTTC
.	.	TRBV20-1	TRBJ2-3	CSAYLTDTQYF	TGCAGTGCTTACCTAACAGATACGCAGTATTTT
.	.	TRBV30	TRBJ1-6	CACGREVSPLHF	TGTGCCTGTGGCAGGGAAGTTTCACCCCTCCACTTT
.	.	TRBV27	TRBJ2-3	CASRPGRMTDTQYF	TGTGCCAGCCGACCAGGGAGGATGACAGATACGCAGTATTTT
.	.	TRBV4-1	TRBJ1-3	CASSQVGSGGNTIYF	TGCGCCAGCAGCCAAGTCGGGTCGGGAGGAAACACCATATATTTT
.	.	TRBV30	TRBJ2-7	CAWSVVGYEQYF	TGTGCCTGGAGTGTAGTCGGCTACGAGCAGTACTTC
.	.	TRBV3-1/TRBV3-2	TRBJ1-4	CASSLAYESTNEKLFF	TGTGCCAGCAGCCTTGCCTACGAATCAACTAATGAAAAACTGTTTTTT
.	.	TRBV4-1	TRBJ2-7	CASSQDVGDEQYF	TGCGCCAGCAGCCAAGATGTAGGGGACGAGCAGTACTTC
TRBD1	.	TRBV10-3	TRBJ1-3	CAISESGQGRPGNTIYF	TGTGCCATCAGTGAGTCTGGACAGGGTCGGCCTGGAAACACCATATATTTT
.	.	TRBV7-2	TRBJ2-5	CASSPPAGVYWRETQYF	TGTGCCAGCAGCCCCCCGGCCGGGGTCTATTGGAGAGAGACCCAGTACTTC
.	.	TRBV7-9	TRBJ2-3	CASSRPGEDTQYF	TGTGCCAGCAGCCGCCCCGGGGAGGATACGCAGTATTTT
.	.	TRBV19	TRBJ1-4	CAIKRGPGEKLFF	TGTGCCATCAAAAGGGGCCCCGGGGAAAAACTGTTTTTT
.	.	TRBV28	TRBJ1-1	CASRPPGHGNTEAFF	TGTGCCAGCAGGCCGCCGGGACATGGGAACACTGAAGCTTTCTTT
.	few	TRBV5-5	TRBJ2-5	CASSLAGLIGTQYF	TGTGCCAGCAGCTTGGCAGGACTGATCGGGACCCAGTACTTC
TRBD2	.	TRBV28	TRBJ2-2	CASSLVAGVETGELFF	TGTGCCAGCAGTTTAGTGGCGGGGGTCGAAACCGGGGAGCTGTTTTTT
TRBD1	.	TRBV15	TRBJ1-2	CATSRAGFNHRGNYGYTF	TGTGCCACCAGCAGAGCGGGGTTTAACCACAGGGGCAACTATGGCTACACCTTC
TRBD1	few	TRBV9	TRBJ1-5	CASSETGAPYQPQHF	TGTGCCAGCAGCGAGACAGGGGCCCCCTATCAGCCCCAGCATTTT
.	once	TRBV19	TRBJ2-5	CASSLASRETQYF	TGTGCCAGTAGTTTAGCGAGTAGAGAGACCCAGTACTTC
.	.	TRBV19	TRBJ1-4	CASSWPGQGKLFF	TGTGCCAGTAGTTGGCCAGGGCAGGGAAAACTGTTTTTT
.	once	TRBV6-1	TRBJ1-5	CASSDRAGQPQHF	TGTGCCAGCAGTGACCGAGCAGGTCAGCCCCAGCATTTT